The clone carrying this T cell receptor (beta chain) was counted only a few times. This sample stems from a study of blood T cell repertoires in COVID-19. Study at large: Acute and convalescent COVID-19 samples came from the United States, Italy and Spain.

Method: immunoSEQ multiplex PCR; TCRdb's copy keeps in-frame clones and lacks some. This table has 300,000 to 400,000 clones, around 83% appearing once. The V and J ends lost 2 bases and 5 bases, in that order; junction bases with no gene match: 4. CDR3 length: 15 residues. From germline, CDR1 is MNHEY and CDR2 SMNVEV (reference sequence). The sequenced sample was peripheral blood. The sequence came from a man aged 25 to 40 with active or convalescent COVID-19. This chain links TRBV27 with TRBJ2-1, with 9 bases fitting TRBD2. CDR3 residues: CASSLGLAPHNEQFF. DNA of the CDR3: TGTGCCAGCAGTTTAGGACTAGCGCCCCACAATGAGCAGTTCTTC.